This TCR beta chain was recorded in a study of circulating tumor DNA in untreated peripheral T-cell lymphoma. This CDR3 is 14 amino acids long. Some clones are missing from TCRdb's copy, which holds only in-frame ones; the method was immunoSEQ multiplex PCR. The sample shows some 10,000 clones, around four fifths of them seen only once. The receptor's source is a human donor with peripheral T-cell lymphoma. The sample consisted of tumor tissue. The chain uses TRBV1 and TRBJ1-2; the tabulated D call, TRBD1, remains unverified against the DNA. TRBV1 is termed a pseudogene. In DNA, the CDR3 is TGCGCCAGCAGCCAGATGACAGGGGGATATGGCTACACCTTC. This translates into CASSQMTGGYGYTF.